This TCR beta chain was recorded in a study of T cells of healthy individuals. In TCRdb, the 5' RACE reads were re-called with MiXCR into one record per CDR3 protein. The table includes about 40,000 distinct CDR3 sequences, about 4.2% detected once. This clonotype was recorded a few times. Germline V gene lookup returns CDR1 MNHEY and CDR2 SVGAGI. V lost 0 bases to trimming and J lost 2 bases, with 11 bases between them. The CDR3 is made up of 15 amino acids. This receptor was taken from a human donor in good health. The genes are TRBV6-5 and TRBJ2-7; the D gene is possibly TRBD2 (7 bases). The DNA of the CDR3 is TGTGCCAGCAGTTACTCGGCGGGGGCGGCCTACGAGCAGTACTTC. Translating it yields CASSYSAGAAYEQYF.